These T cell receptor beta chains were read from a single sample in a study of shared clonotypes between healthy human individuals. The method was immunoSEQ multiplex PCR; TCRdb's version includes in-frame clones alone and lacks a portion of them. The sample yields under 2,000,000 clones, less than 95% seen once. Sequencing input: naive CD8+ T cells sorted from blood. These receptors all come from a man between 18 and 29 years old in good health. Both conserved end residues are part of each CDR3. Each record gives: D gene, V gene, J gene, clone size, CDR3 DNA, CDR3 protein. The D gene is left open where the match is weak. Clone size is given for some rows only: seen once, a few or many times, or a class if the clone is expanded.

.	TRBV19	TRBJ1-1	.	TGTGCCAGTAGTATAGAGGGTCCTCACACTGAAGCTTTCTTT	CASSIEGPHTEAFF
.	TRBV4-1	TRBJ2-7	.	TGCGCCAGCAGCCAAGAAGAACTACCAGGGGACGAGCAGTACTTC	CASSQEELPGDEQYF
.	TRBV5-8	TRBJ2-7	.	TGTGCCAGCAGCTTGGCCACTTCCTACGAGCAGTACTTC	CASSLATSYEQYF
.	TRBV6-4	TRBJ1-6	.	TGTGCCATCTCTATACACCTGCCCGGTTTCTCCTATAATTCACCCCTCCACTTT	CAISIHLPGFSYNSPLHF
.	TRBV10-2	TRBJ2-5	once	TGCGCCAGCAGTGAACTAGCCCAAGAGACCCAGTACTTC	CASSELAQETQYF
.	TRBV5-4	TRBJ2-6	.	TGTGCCAGCAGCTTGGAGGGACATTCCTCTGGGGCCAACGTCCTGACTTTC	CASSLEGHSSGANVLTF
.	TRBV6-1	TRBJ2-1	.	TGTGCCAGCAGTGAAACCCCGCTCGGGGGTAATGAGCAGTTCTTC	CASSETPLGGNEQFF
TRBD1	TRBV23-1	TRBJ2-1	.	TGCGCCAGCAGTCTCCGACAGGGGGCAGGGAATGAGCAGTTCTTC	CASSLRQGAGNEQFF
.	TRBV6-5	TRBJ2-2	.	TGTGCCAGCACTCCCTTCGGGGAAACCGGGGAGCTGTTTTTT	CASTPFGETGELFF
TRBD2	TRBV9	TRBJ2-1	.	TGTGCCAGCAATACCGGGACTAGCAGCAATGAGCAGTTCTTC	CASNTGTSSNEQFF
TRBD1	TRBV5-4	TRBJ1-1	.	TGTGCCAGCAGCTTCGCAGGGGGGAATACTGAAGCTTTCTTT	CASSFAGGNTEAFF
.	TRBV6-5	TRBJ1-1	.	TGTGCCAGCAGAGACACAGGGTCTGAAGCTTTCTTT	CASRDTGSEAFF
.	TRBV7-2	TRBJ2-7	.	TGTGCCAGCAGCTTCGGGGGATGGTACGAGCAGTACTTC	CASSFGGWYEQYF
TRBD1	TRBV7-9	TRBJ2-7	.	TGTGCCAGCAGTTATTCTTCGGGACAGCTTACCTACGAGCAGTACTTC	CASSYSSGQLTYEQYF
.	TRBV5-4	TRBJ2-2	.	TGTGCCAGCAGCTACAGTGGCACCGGGGAGCTGTTTTTT	CASSYSGTGELFF
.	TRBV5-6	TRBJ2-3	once	TGTGCCAGCAGCTTTAGAGGGGCTAAAGATACGCAGTATTTT	CASSFRGAKDTQYF
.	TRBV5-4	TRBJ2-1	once	TGTGCCAGCAGCTTACACTACAATGAGCAGTTCTTC	CASSLHYNEQFF
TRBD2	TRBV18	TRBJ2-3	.	TGTGCCAGCTCACCACCTGCCGGGGGGGCATTCGGTCCCTCTAGCACAGATACGCAGTATTTT	CASSPPAGGAFGPSSTDTQYF
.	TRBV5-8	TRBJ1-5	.	TGTGCCAGCAGCCCGACAGATAATCAGCCCCAGCATTTT	CASSPTDNQPQHF
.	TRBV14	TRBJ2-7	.	TGTGCCAGCAGCCAAGTAAGGACTACCGAGCAGTACTTC	CASSQVRTTEQYF
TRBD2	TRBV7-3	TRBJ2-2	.	TGTGCCAGCAGCTCCCTACCCGGGACTAGCGGGGGGGATGTCGGCACCGGGGAGCTGTTTTTT	CASSSLPGTSGGDVGTGELFF
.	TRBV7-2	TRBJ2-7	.	TGTGCCAGCAGCTTCGAGCCGGGACTGAGCTCCTACGAGCAGTACTTC	CASSFEPGLSSYEQYF
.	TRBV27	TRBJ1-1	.	TGTGCCAGCAGTTTAGGGATTATGAACACTGAAGCTTTCTTT	CASSLGIMNTEAFF
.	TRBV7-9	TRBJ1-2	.	TGTGCCAGCAGCCTGGACTACCCCTATGGCTACACCTTC	CASSLDYPYGYTF
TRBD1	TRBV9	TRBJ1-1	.	TGTGCCAGCAGCGTAGGAGTACAGGGGGAAGCTTTCTTT	CASSVGVQGEAFF
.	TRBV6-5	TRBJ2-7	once	TGTGCCAGCAGTTACTCCCCGCTGGTTTTTCACGAGCAGTACTTC	CASSYSPLVFHEQYF
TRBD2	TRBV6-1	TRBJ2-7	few	TGTGCCAGCAGCCCCGCCCCGACTAGCGGCGAGCAGTACTTC	CASSPAPTSGEQYF
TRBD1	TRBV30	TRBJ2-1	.	TGTGCCTGGAGTGAGGGGCAGGGGGCAAATGAGCAGTTCTTC	CAWSEGQGANEQFF
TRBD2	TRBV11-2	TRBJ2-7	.	TGTGCCAGCAGCTTAGATGGGGGACTAGCGAGATTCTACGAGCAGTACTTC	CASSLDGGLARFYEQYF
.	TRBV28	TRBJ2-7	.	TGTGCCAGCAGTCTGAGGGGGGTTCCCTACGAGCAGTACTTC	CASSLRGVPYEQYF
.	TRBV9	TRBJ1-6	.	TGTGCCAGCAGCCTTGAGGGGAATATTGATTCACCCCTCCACTTT	CASSLEGNIDSPLHF
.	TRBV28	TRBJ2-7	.	TGTGCCAGCAGGGGAGGCGACTACGAGCAGTACTTC	CASRGGDYEQYF
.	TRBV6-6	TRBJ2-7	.	TGTGCCAGCGGGGCAAGGGCGGGCGAGCAGTACTTC	CASGARAGEQYF
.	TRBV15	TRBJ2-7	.	TGTGCCACCAGCAGAGATCTCGAGGGTGAGGCCTACGAGCAGTACTTC	CATSRDLEGEAYEQYF
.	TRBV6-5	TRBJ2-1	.	TGTGCCAGCAGTTACTCTTTTTGGGCTGAGCAGTTCTTC	CASSYSFWAEQFF
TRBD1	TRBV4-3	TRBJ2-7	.	TGCGCCAGCAGCCAATCGGACAGGGGGGGCTACGAGCAGTACTTC	CASSQSDRGGYEQYF
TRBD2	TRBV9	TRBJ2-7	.	TGTGCCAGCAGCGTAGGGACTAGCCCAATCTCCTACGAGCAGTACTTC	CASSVGTSPISYEQYF
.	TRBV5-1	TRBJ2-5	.	TGCGCCAGCAGCGAACGGGGGAGAGAGACCCAGTACTTC	CASSERGRETQYF
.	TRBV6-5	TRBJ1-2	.	TGTGCCAGCAGTTACGGGGGCTTAGATGGCTACACCTTC	CASSYGGLDGYTF
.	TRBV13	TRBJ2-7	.	TGTGCCAGCAGCTTACGAGGGGCTGTAGTGGACGAGCAGTACTTC	CASSLRGAVVDEQYF
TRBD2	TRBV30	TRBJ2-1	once	TGTGCCTGGGACTCTGTCCAGCGGGGTTACAATGAGCAGTTCTTC	CAWDSVQRGYNEQFF
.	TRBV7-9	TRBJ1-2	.	TGTGCCAGCAGCTTAGGATCCGGGGGCAACTATGGCTACACCTTC	CASSLGSGGNYGYTF
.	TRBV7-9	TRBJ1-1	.	TGTGCCAGCAGCTCTGCATTGGGGGGCGGAGGTGAAGCTTTCTTT	CASSSALGGGGEAFF
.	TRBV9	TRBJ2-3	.	TGTGCCAGCAGCGTAGCTAGGAGTACTAGCACAGATACGCAGTATTTT	CASSVARSTSTDTQYF
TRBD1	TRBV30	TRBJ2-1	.	TGTGCCTGGAAGACAGGGGAAGGCAATGAGCAGTTCTTC	CAWKTGEGNEQFF
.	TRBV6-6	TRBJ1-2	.	TGTGCCAGCAGTTACTCGATGGACATTAACTATGGCTACACCTTC	CASSYSMDINYGYTF
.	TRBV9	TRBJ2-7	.	TGTGCCAGCAGCGTAGGGGACATGAGCTCCTACGAGCAGTACTTC	CASSVGDMSSYEQYF
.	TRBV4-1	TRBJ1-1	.	TGCGCCAGCAGCCATGTAACGGAGAACACTGAAGCTTTCTTT	CASSHVTENTEAFF
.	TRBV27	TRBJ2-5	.	TGTGCCAGCAGTTCCCTACCCGGGAAAGAGACCCAGTACTTC	CASSSLPGKETQYF
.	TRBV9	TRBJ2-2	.	TGTGCCAGCAGCCTCAACTCCGGGGAGCTGTTTTTT	CASSLNSGELFF
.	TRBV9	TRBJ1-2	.	TGTGCCAGCACACCATGGGACGGAGATAACTATGGCTACACCTTC	CASTPWDGDNYGYTF
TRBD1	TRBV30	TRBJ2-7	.	TGTGCCTGGAGAAGATCGGCAGGGGGCCGGGAGCAGTACTTC	CAWRRSAGGREQYF
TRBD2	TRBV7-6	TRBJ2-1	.	TGTGCCAGCAGTCCCCTAGCGGATGAGCAGTTCTTC	CASSPLADEQFF